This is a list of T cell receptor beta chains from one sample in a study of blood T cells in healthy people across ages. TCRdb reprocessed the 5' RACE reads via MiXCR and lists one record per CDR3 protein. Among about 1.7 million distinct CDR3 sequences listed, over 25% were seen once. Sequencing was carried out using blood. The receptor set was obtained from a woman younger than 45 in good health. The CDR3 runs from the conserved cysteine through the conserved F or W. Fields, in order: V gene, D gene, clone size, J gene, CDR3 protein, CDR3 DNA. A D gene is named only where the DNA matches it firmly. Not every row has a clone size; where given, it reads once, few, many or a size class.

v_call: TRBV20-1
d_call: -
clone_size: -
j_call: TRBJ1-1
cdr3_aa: CSARDLGATEAFF
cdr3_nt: TGCAGTGCTAGAGATCTGGGGGCCACTGAAGCTTTCTTT

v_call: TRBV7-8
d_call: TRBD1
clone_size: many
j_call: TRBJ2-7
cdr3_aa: CASSLVAGTGVNEQYF
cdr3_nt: TGTGCCAGCAGCTTAGTTGCCGGGACAGGGGTTAACGAGCAGTACTTC

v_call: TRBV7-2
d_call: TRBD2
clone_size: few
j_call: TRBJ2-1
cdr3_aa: CASSLGGAGALAEQFF
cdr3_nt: TGTGCCAGCAGCTTAGGGGGAGCGGGGGCTCTTGCTGAGCAGTTCTTC

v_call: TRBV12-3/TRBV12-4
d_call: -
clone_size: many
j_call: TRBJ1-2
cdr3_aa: CASSSLGHYGYTF
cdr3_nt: TGTGCCAGCAGTTCCTTAGGCCACTATGGCTACACCTTC

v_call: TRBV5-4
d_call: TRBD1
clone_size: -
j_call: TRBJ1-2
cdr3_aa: CASSQPGTGLEGYGYTF
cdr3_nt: TGTGCCAGCAGCCAACCCGGGACAGGGTTAGAGGGGTATGGCTACACCTTC

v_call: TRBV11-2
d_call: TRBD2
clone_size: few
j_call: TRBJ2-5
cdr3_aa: CASSTGTSGSYQETQYF
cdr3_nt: TGTGCCAGCAGCACAGGGACTAGCGGAAGCTACCAAGAGACCCAGTACTTC

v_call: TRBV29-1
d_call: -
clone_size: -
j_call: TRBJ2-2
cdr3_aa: CSVLTGAGELFF
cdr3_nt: TGCAGCGTTTTGACGGGAGCCGGGGAGCTGTTTTTT

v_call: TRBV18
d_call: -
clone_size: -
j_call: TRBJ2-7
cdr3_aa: CASSRSGAPVQYF
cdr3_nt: TGTGCCAGCTCTCGCTCCGGGGCGCCCGTGCAGTACTTC

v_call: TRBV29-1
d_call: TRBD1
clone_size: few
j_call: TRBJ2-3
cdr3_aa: CSVGYRGQKEVGDTQYF
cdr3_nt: TGCAGCGTTGGCTACAGGGGGCAAAAAGAGGTCGGGGATACGCAGTATTTT

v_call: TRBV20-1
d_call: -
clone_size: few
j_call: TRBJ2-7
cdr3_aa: CSARDPFGDEQYF
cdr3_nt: TGCAGTGCTAGAGATCCTTTCGGGGACGAGCAGTACTTC

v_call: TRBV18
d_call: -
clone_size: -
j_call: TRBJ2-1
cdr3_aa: CAGSETGSSNEQFF
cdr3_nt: TGTGCCGGCTCAGAAACAGGGAGCAGCAATGAGCAGTTCTTC

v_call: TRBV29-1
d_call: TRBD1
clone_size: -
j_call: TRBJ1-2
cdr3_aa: CSVVTGGGYGYTF
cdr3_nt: TGCAGCGTTGTGACAGGGGGAGGCTATGGCTACACCTTC

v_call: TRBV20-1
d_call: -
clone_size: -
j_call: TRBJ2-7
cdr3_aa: CSAGSGLYEQYF
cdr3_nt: TGCAGTGCTGGCAGCGGACTCTACGAGCAGTACTTC

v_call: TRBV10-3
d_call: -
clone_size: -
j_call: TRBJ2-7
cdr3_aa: CAISETSASYEQYF
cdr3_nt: TGTGCCATCAGTGAGACGAGTGCTTCCTACGAGCAGTACTTC

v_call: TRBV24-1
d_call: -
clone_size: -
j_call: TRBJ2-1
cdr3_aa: CATSDPRKGLNEQFF
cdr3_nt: TGTGCCACCAGTGATCCTCGGAAGGGTTTGAATGAGCAGTTCTTC

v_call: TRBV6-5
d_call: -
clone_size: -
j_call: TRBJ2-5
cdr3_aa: CASSRGLRGKEQYF
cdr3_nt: TGTGCCAGCAGCCGTGGCCTACGCGGTAAGGAGCAGTACTTC

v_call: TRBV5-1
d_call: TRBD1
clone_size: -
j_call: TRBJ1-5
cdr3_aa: CASSLDGQGYQPQHF
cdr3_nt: TGCGCCAGCAGCTTGGACGGACAGGGCTACCAGCCCCAGCATTTT

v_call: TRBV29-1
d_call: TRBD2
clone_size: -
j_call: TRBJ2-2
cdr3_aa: CSVGTSGMNTGELFF
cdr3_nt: TGCAGCGTTGGGACTAGCGGGATGAACACCGGGGAGCTGTTTTTT

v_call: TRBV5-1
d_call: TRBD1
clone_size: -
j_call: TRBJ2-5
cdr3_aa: CASARDSSYNEQYF
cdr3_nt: TGCGCCAGCGCCCGGGACAGCTCCTACAATGAGCAGTACTTC

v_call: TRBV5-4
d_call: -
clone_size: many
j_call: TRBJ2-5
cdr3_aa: CAGSRDQETQYF
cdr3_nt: TGTGCCGGCTCGCGAGACCAAGAGACCCAGTACTTC

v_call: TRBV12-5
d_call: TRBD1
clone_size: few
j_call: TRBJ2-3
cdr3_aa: CASGLVIGGQGTDTQYF
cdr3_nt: TGTGCTAGTGGTTTGGTAATTGGGGGACAGGGTACAGATACGCAGTATTTT

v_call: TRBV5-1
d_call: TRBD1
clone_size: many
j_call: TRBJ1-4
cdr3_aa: CASSTGQGGEKLFF
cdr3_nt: TGCGCCAGCAGCACAGGACAGGGGGGGGAAAAACTGTTTTTT

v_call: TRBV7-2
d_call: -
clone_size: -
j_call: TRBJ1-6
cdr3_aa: CASGKVGGSAYNSPLHF
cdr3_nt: TGTGCCAGCGGCAAGGTTGGAGGTAGCGCCTATAATTCACCCCTCCACTTT

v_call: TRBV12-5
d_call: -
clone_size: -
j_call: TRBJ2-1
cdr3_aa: CASARGDRRNEQFF
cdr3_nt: TGTGCTAGTGCCCGTGGGGACCGGCGCAATGAGCAGTTCTTC

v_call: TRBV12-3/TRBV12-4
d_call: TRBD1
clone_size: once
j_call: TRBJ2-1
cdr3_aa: CASSFGEDRDDEQFF
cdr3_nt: TGTGCCAGCAGTTTTGGAGAGGACAGGGATGATGAGCAGTTCTTC

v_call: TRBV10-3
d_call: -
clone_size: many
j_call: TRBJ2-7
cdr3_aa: CAISMTQTTYEQYF
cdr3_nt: TGTGCCATCAGTATGACACAGACTACCTACGAGCAGTACTTC

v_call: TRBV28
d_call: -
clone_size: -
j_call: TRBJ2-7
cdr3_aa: CASYADSTYEQYF
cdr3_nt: TGTGCCAGCTATGCCGACAGCACCTACGAGCAGTACTTC

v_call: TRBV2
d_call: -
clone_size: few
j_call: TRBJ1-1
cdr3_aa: CASSESGSLNTEAFF
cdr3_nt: TGTGCCAGCAGTGAATCGGGCAGCCTGAACACTGAAGCTTTCTTT

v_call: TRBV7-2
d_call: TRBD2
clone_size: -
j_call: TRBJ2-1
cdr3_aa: CASSFWAGGYNEQFF
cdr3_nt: TGTGCCAGCAGCTTCTGGGCGGGGGGGTACAATGAGCAGTTCTTC

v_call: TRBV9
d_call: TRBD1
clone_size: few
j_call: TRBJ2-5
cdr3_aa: CASSARDRYQETQYF
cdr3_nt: TGTGCCAGCAGCGCCCGGGACAGATACCAAGAGACCCAGTACTTC

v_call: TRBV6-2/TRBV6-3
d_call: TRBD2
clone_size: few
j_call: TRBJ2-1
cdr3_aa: CASRTPRAGGKNEQFF
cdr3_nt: TGTGCCAGCAGGACACCCCGGGCGGGGGGGAAGAATGAGCAGTTCTTC

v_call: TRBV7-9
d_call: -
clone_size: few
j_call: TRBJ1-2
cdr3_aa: CASSSLATGHGYTF
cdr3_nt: TGTGCCAGCAGCTCCCTAGCAACGGGGCACGGCTACACCTTC

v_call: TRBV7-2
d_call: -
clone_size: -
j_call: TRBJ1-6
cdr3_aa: CASSLEGALNSPLHF
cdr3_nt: TGTGCCAGCAGCTTAGAAGGGGCGCTCAATTCACCCCTCCACTTT

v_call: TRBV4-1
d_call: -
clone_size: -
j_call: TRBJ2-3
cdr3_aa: CASSQGSVDTQYF
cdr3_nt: TGCGCCAGCAGCCAAGGTTCCGTGGATACGCAGTATTTT

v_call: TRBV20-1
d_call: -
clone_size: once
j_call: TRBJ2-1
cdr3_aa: CSASALYNEQFF
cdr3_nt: TGCAGTGCTAGTGCCCTCTACAATGAGCAGTTCTTC

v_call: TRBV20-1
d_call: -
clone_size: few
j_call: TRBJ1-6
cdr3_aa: CSARGQNNSPLHF
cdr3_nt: TGCAGTGCTAGGGGGCAGAATAATTCACCCCTCCACTTT

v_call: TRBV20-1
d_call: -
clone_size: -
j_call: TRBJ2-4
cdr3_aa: CSARGGSRKNIPYF
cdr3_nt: TGCAGTGCTAGAGGAGGGTCCCGCAAAAACATTCCGTACTTC

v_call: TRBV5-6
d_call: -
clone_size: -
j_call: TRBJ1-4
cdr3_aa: CASSLRTAVMKLFF
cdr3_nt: TGTGCCAGCAGCTTGCGGACGGCGGTGATGAAACTGTTTTTT

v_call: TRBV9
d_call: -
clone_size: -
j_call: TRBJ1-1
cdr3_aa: CASSVDRGEAFF
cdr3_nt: TGTGCCAGCAGCGTAGACCGGGGTGAAGCTTTCTTT

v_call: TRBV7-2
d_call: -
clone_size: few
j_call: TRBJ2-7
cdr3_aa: CASSPIGGDPYEQYF
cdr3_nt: TGTGCCAGCAGCCCAATCGGAGGGGACCCCTACGAGCAGTACTTC

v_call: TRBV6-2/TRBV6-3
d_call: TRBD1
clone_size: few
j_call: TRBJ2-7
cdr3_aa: CAKDRGRAEQYF
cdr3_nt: TGTGCCAAGGACAGGGGAAGGGCCGAGCAGTACTTC